Listed below are T cell receptor beta chains from one sample, sequenced in a study of CD8 T cells in ankylosing spondylitis. TCRdb fed the 5' RACE reads into MiXCR, producing one record per CDR3 protein. The repertoire consists of over 700,000 distinct CDR3 sequences, with 15% to 20% occurring once and the leading ten covering about a fifth. Sequencing used blood, either unsorted or a sorted T cell fraction (not recorded which). The receptor source for this set is a male donor with ankylosing spondylitis. The CDR3 runs from the conserved cysteine through the conserved F or W. The D gene is left open where the match is weak. Clone size is not always given. Where it is, it says once, few, many or a class for expanded clones.

d_call,j_call,v_call,clone_size,cdr3_nt,cdr3_aa
NA,TRBJ2-5,TRBV10-3,NA,TGTGCCATCAGTGAGTCGGGTGTCTGGGGGGAGACCCAGTACTTC,CAISESGVWGETQYF
NA,TRBJ1-1,TRBV12-3/TRBV12-4,few,TGTGCCAGCAGTGGACCCCGGGGGGCTGAAGCTTTCTTT,CASSGPRGAEAFF
TRBD2,TRBJ2-1,TRBV5-1,NA,TGCGCCAGCAGCTCGGGACTAGCGGGAGTCTCGGGTTACAATGAGCAGTTCTTC,CASSSGLAGVSGYNEQFF
NA,TRBJ2-3,TRBV12-3/TRBV12-4,many,TGTGCCAGCAGTTTATGGGGGGAGGCTGGTACAGATACGCAGTATTTT,CASSLWGEAGTDTQYF
TRBD1,TRBJ1-2,TRBV5-1,NA,TGCGCCAGCGGGGACCAGGGGGCGGACTATGGCTACACCTTC,CASGDQGADYGYTF
TRBD1,TRBJ2-7,TRBV20-1,NA,TGCAGTGCTAGGGAATCAGGGGGCGCGCAGTACTTC,CSARESGGAQYF
NA,TRBJ2-1,TRBV3-1,NA,TGTGCCAGCAGCCAAGATTCTGCCGGGAGATACTACAATGAGCAGTTCTTC,CASSQDSAGRYYNEQFF
NA,TRBJ2-6,TRBV14,many,TGTGCCAGCAGCCGTAGAGGGGGTTCTGGGGCCAACGTCCTGACTTTC,CASSRRGGSGANVLTF
TRBD1,TRBJ2-2,TRBV27,few,TGTGCCAGCCGGGACAGGGGGCTTACCGGGGAGCTGTTTTTT,CASRDRGLTGELFF
TRBD2,TRBJ2-5,TRBV7-3,NA,TGTGCCAGCAGCGACGGGCGGGGGTACCAAGAGACCCAGTACTTC,CASSDGRGYQETQYF
NA,TRBJ2-1,TRBV3-1,few,TGTGCCAGCAGCCAGTATCGACTAGAAAGTTACAATGAGCAGTTCTTC,CASSQYRLESYNEQFF
TRBD1,TRBJ1-6,TRBV4-1,NA,TGCGCCAGCAGCCAAGTCCGACAGGGGTTGGGTAATTCACCCCTCCACTTT,CASSQVRQGLGNSPLHF
TRBD1,TRBJ1-2,TRBV6-5,NA,TGTGCCAGCAGTTACGGGACAGGGGTTAGCTATGGCTACACCTTC,CASSYGTGVSYGYTF
NA,TRBJ2-3,TRBV5-1,few,TGCGCCAGCAGCGCGGACCTAATAAGGACAGATACGCAGTATTTT,CASSADLIRTDTQYF
NA,TRBJ1-1,TRBV28,NA,TGTGCCAGCAGTTTATCCCCTGTCGGGACGGCTGAAGCTTTCTTT,CASSLSPVGTAEAFF
NA,TRBJ1-2,TRBV15,NA,TGTGCCACCACCCCCCTGGGAGGATATGGCTACACCTTC,CATTPLGGYGYTF
TRBD2,TRBJ2-1,TRBV29-1,NA,TGCAGCGTTGCGGGACTAGCAGATAAGATGGGCTCCTACAATGAGCAGTTCTTC,CSVAGLADKMGSYNEQFF
TRBD2,TRBJ2-7,TRBV4-3,NA,TGCGCCAGCAGCCAAGGTAGCGGGAGGGCCTACGAGCAGTACTTC,CASSQGSGRAYEQYF
TRBD2,TRBJ2-5,TRBV6-1,NA,TGTGCCAGCAGTGGACTAGCGGGAGGGCGAGAGACCCAGTACTTC,CASSGLAGGRETQYF
NA,TRBJ1-1,TRBV5-1,few,TGCGCCAGCAGAAATCGACAGGATGGGGACCCTGAAGCTTTCTTT,CASRNRQDGDPEAFF
NA,TRBJ1-2,TRBV20-1,few,TGCAGTGCTAGAGATTGGCCCAGTTATGGCTACACCTTC,CSARDWPSYGYTF
TRBD2,TRBJ2-5,TRBV29-1,NA,TGCAGCGTGAAGCGGGGCGCGGGCTACGAGACCCAGTACTTC,CSVKRGAGYETQYF
NA,TRBJ2-1,TRBV7-2,NA,TGTACCAGCAGCCTTCAAGGAAGTTTGGCCTACAATGAGCAGTTCTTC,CTSSLQGSLAYNEQFF
NA,TRBJ2-1,TRBV5-6,few,TGTGCCAGCAGCTTGGAATATCCCAGGGATCTTGAGCAGTTCTTC,CASSLEYPRDLEQFF
NA,TRBJ2-7,TRBV6-1,NA,TGTGCCAGCCCCAGCTATCACGAGCAGTACTTC,CASPSYHEQYF
TRBD2,TRBJ2-1,TRBV4-2,few,TGTGCCAGCAGCCAACATGCTAGCGGGAGCCCGAATGAGCAGTTCTTC,CASSQHASGSPNEQFF
TRBD1,TRBJ2-7,TRBV10-2,NA,TGCGCCAGCAACGGACAGGGGGTTGGAGAGCAGTACTTC,CASNGQGVGEQYF
TRBD1,TRBJ1-1,TRBV5-1,many,TGCGCCAGCAGCTTGACAGGGGTCGTCACTGAAGCTTTCTTT,CASSLTGVVTEAFF
NA,TRBJ1-1,TRBV11-1,few,TGTGCCAGCAGCATCCACCCGGAGAGGACTGAAGCTTTCTTT,CASSIHPERTEAFF
NA,TRBJ2-4,TRBV5-5,few,TGTGCCAGCACCATTGCAGGGTGGACCAAAAACATTCAGTACTTC,CASTIAGWTKNIQYF
NA,TRBJ2-7,TRBV12-3/TRBV12-4,NA,TGTGCCAGCAGTTTGAGGACCTACGAGCAGTACTTC,CASSLRTYEQYF
TRBD2,TRBJ2-5,TRBV3-1,few,TGTGCCAGCAGCCAAGGGGCCGGACTAGCAGAAGAGACCCAGTACTTC,CASSQGAGLAEETQYF
TRBD1,TRBJ2-7,TRBV28,NA,TGTGCCAGCAGTTCATTTCAGGGGGAATTTGGCGAGCAGTACTTC,CASSSFQGEFGEQYF
TRBD1,TRBJ1-1,TRBV2,once,TGTGCCAGCCATGGACAGGTGGGCACTGAAGCTTTCTTT,CASHGQVGTEAFF
TRBD2,TRBJ2-7,TRBV24-1,few,TGTGCCACCAGTGATCCCGGGACTAGCGGCGACGAGCAGTACTTC,CATSDPGTSGDEQYF
NA,TRBJ2-2,TRBV6-1,few,TGTGCCAGCAGTATTGGGACTGGGGAGCTGTTTTTT,CASSIGTGELFF
NA,TRBJ1-6,TRBV4-1,NA,TGCGCCAGCAGCCTCATAGGGGCGGATAATTCACCCCTCCACTTT,CASSLIGADNSPLHF
NA,TRBJ2-2,TRBV10-3,NA,TGTGCCACCCAGCGCCTAGAGAACACCGGGGAGCTGTTTTTT,CATQRLENTGELFF
NA,TRBJ2-1,TRBV4-1,few,TGCGCCAGCAGCCAAGCGACGGGAAGCTCCTACAATGAGCAGTTCTTC,CASSQATGSSYNEQFF
NA,TRBJ2-1,TRBV28,NA,TGTGCCAGCACCGCCGGCGGGGATTACAATGAGCAGTTCTTC,CASTAGGDYNEQFF
NA,TRBJ2-1,TRBV4-1,NA,TGCGCCAGCAGCATTCGTCAGGATGAGCAGTTCTTC,CASSIRQDEQFF
NA,TRBJ1-1,TRBV2,few,TGTGCCAGCAGTGAAGGACTCAAGAACACTGAAGCTTTCTTT,CASSEGLKNTEAFF
TRBD1,TRBJ2-1,TRBV6-5,few,TGTGCCAGCAGTTCCCGTACAGGGGGGATCCACAATGAGCAGTTCTTC,CASSSRTGGIHNEQFF
TRBD2,TRBJ2-3,TRBV28,few,TGTGCCAGCAGTCCAGGGACTAGCGGGGGGATAGATACGCAGTATTTT,CASSPGTSGGIDTQYF
NA,TRBJ2-5,TRBV2,few,TGTGCCAGCAGTAGGAGGGGGACGTCCCAAGAGACCCAGTACTTC,CASSRRGTSQETQYF
NA,TRBJ2-1,TRBV6-2/TRBV6-3,many,TGTGCCAGCAGTCCAGATGGTAACAATGAGCAGTTCTTC,CASSPDGNNEQFF
NA,TRBJ2-1,TRBV7-9,few,TGTGCCAGCGCCAGGAACAATGAGCAGTTCTTC,CASARNNEQFF
NA,TRBJ2-1,TRBV4-3,NA,TGCGCCAGCAGCCAAGCGACAAATTGGGGGACTGGGGGGGCTCTCAATGAGCAGTTCTTC,CASSQATNWGTGGALNEQFF
NA,TRBJ2-1,TRBV5-1,NA,TGCGCCAGCACCAATCCCCGGGGCAATGAGCAGTTCTTC,CASTNPRGNEQFF
NA,TRBJ1-1,TRBV2,NA,TGTGCCAGCTGCCTGGGAGGGCTCTTGAACACTGAAGCTTTCTTT,CASCLGGLLNTEAFF
NA,TRBJ2-3,TRBV7-9,few,TGTGCCAGCAGCTTGCCATCGGGACACAGCACAGATACGCAGTATTTT,CASSLPSGHSTDTQYF
NA,TRBJ2-1,TRBV4-1,few,TGCGCCAGCAGCCGCATACCGGGACTCACAACGAGGGGGGATGAGCAGTTCTTC,CASSRIPGLTTRGDEQFF
NA,TRBJ1-1,TRBV27,NA,TGTGCCAGCAGTTTAAATCCTTCAGGGCTTACCACTGAAGCTTTCTTT,CASSLNPSGLTTEAFF
TRBD2,TRBJ2-7,TRBV20-1,NA,TGCAGTGCCAGCCCAGATAGCGGGGGGGGCCCCTACGAGCAGTACTTC,CSASPDSGGGPYEQYF
NA,TRBJ2-2,TRBV11-1,few,TGTGCCAAACCTTCGAGGGGGGGCTGCACCGGGGAGCTGTTTTTT,CAKPSRGGCTGELFF
NA,TRBJ1-5,TRBV4-2,NA,TGTGCCAGCAGCCAAGAGGACGGTAGCAATCAGCCCCAGCATTTT,CASSQEDGSNQPQHF
NA,TRBJ2-5,TRBV12-3/TRBV12-4,once,TGTGCCAGCAGTTTAGGGCAGATTAAAGAGACCCAGTACTTC,CASSLGQIKETQYF
TRBD2,TRBJ2-1,TRBV20-1,NA,TGCAGTGCTAGAACGGGCCTGGGAATGGCGGGAGGGCCTAATGAGCAGTTCTTC,CSARTGLGMAGGPNEQFF
NA,TRBJ1-2,TRBV6-2/TRBV6-3,NA,TGTGCCAGTACAGGCCACAATAGGAACTATGGCTACACCTTC,CASTGHNRNYGYTF